Listed here is a single T cell receptor (beta chain). Its cognate antigen is unknown. This record belongs to a study of T cell repertoires in cytomegalovirus infection. Study-level information: It was the public TCR beta signatures that indicated both CMV infection and matching HLA type.

Germline CDR1 is MNHNY and CDR2 is SVGAGI (reference sequence). This CDR3 has 16 amino acids. Trimming pared 6 bases from V and 0 bases from J, leaving 17 bases between. TCRdb ran MiXCR on the reads and lists one entry per CDR3 protein. The sample consists of about 180,000 distinct CDR3 sequences, approximately 15% of them appearing once. General study results and limits: Dominating the ex vivo response were TCR beta clonotypes that were CMV-specific and HLA-C-restricted. Accumulated public TCR beta family frequency recognized individuals carrying CMV together with the relevant HLA.

The chain has TRBV6-6 and TRBJ1-1; tentatively, D is TRBD1 (5 bases). This TCR was sampled from a human donor in good health (CMV status not recorded). Some clones in this sample may be carry-over from other donors' samples. Sample: PBMCs. CDR3 in DNA: TGTGCCAGCAGGTGGAACGGGGGGACTATGAACACTGAAGCTTTCTTT. Amino acid sequence: CASRWNGGTMNTEAFF.